This T cell receptor beta chain was recovered during a study of shared clonotypes between healthy human individuals. Study observations and caveats: In general, naive subsets displayed greater estimated richness than memory subsets did. Sorted-subset samples were not fully sequenced, rarefaction indicated.

Remarks on this clone: The antigen is undetermined.

CDR1 and CDR2 from the germline V gene are MNHGY and SVAAGI. There are 16 residues in the CDR3. Trimming left V 2 bases short and J 7 bases short, with 20 bases between. Data came from immunoSEQ multiplex PCR; TCRdb stores just in-frame clones and leaves some out. The sample lists around 330,000 clones, around 72% occurring once. The clonotype originates from a man aged 30 to 45 in good health. Sequencing used memory CD4+ T cells sorted from blood. As to subset: CD45RA-negative fraction. V usage is TRBV6-9 and J usage is TRBJ2-5, with D possibly TRBD1 on 5 matching bases. CDR3 nucleotide sequence: TGTGCCAGCAGTTATGGTCAAGGGGTCCGCCGCGGGACCCAGTACTTC. This sequence encodes CASSYGQGVRRGTQYF.